This T cell receptor beta chain was obtained from a study of vaccination and CD4 T cells after COVID-19 (dated by TCRdb to between 2021 and 2022). Broadly, across the study: In the convalescent cohort there were six males and four females, among whom were two Hispanic individuals, seven Caucasians, two Asians and one multiracial person. The spike-specific CD4+ TCR repertoire was compared before and after mRNA vaccination in under 11 COVID-19 convalescent patients and several infection-naive healthy vaccine recipients. At the TCR clonotype level, an earlier paper using these donors assessed memory CD4+ T cell crossreactivity between SARS-CoV-2 and common cold coronavirus spike proteins. In control cultures, a CEFX viral epitope pool was used as positive control, an HIV-1 Nef peptide pool was used as negative control, or no peptide was added. Post-COVID blood samples from convalescent patients were collected a median of around 100 days after diagnosis, with a range of 35 to 161 days. Culture stimuli were overlapping spike peptide pools from SARS-CoV-2 and from the common cold coronaviruses HCoV-NL63, HCoV-OC43 and HCoV-229E. Participants got two doses of the Pfizer-BioNTech BNT162b2 vaccine (n=8) or two doses of the Moderna mRNA-1273 vaccine (n=2). Post-vaccine blood samples were obtained a median of about 70 days after the second vaccine dose, with a range of 14 to 241 days. The paper as a whole reports these results and caveats: The median count of SARS-CoV-2-reactive clonotypes went up from 21 after infection to some 38 after vaccination, although the change was not significant. The study included relatively few convalescent patients and did not analyze early timepoints after natural infection. Among the post-vaccine SARS-CoV-2-reactive clones in convalescent patients, a median approximately 86% showed up only after vaccination, which suggests vaccine-specific priming. In convalescent patients, nearly all vaccine-specific clones (304 of 307) were found to be mono-reactive for SARS-CoV-2 spike rather than cross-reactive with common cold coronaviruses.

This clonotype was picked up a small number of times. The target of this receptor is not known. The input lacks base qualities; no much larger clone sits a single base away. Trimming removed 4 bases from V and 1 base from J; the gene matches leave 9 bases unexplained. The CDR3 spans 16 residues, from the cysteine through the phenylalanine. Only the CDR3 part of the read is kept: 48 bases, read in frame from the first base. The germline V gene (reference sequence) sets CDR1 to MNHEY and CDR2 to SMNVEV. The library was produced with PCR. DNA from cultured CD4+ T cells was subjected to TCR sequencing with the Oncomine TCR Beta short-read assay at the Johns Hopkins FTIC core. Genomic DNA was extracted from the cultured CD4+ T cells with the QIAamp micro DNA kit. Oncomine TCR Beta libraries from cultured CD4+ T cells were pooled using unique dual indexes and sequenced on an Illumina iSeq 100. As for the authors' bioinformatics: Non-productive sequences were filtered out, and CDR3s that did not start with C, did not end with F or W, or were shorter than 7 amino acids were discarded. The MANAFEST web application identified antigen-specific clonotypes by comparing peptide-stimulated wells against reference wells and other culture wells. Positive clones required FDR below 0.05, an odds ratio above 5, and productive frequency above 0.1% in at least two of three replicate wells. A clonotype counted as cross-reactive if it showed significant expansion both in the SARS-CoV-2 spike wells and in at least one common cold coronavirus spike condition. Using R version 3.6.1, CDR3 homology was evaluated through Levenshtein distances (stringdist) along with unrooted phylogenetic trees (ape). Starting from the raw public reads, TCRdb applied fastp trimming at Q25, assembled clones with MiXCR and retained in-frame beta chains. Each entry is one CDR3 protein sequence, shown with its most common DNA and genes. TCRdb, not the authors, supplied the V and J calls. For this sample the table gives 9,500 or so distinct CDR3 sequences, of which 35% were detected only once. In total, the top ten clones hold more than 6.5% of the sample.

The treatment or condition label corresponds to: approximately nine-day PBMC culture with coronavirus spike peptide pools or control peptides (ViraFEST assay). CD4+ T cells from unexposed donors were collected before the COVID-19 pandemic (2011-2018). The ViraFEST assay was used in the study, in which antigen-specific T cells were expanded with peptide pools and expanded clonotypes were subsequently identified by TCR sequencing. Fewer than 2.5 million PBMCs per well were cultured in IMDM with roughly 5.5% human AB serum and 7.5 to 10 IU/ml IL-2, plus 10 ug/ml peptide pools. Half of the culture medium was replaced with fresh IL-2-containing medium on days 3 and 7. Once the cells had been in culture for over 9 days, the EasySep CD4+ T cell isolation kit was used to isolate CD4+ T cells by negative selection. Unexposed donor CD4+ T cells were tested for reactivity to SARS-CoV-2 S and N and four common cold coronavirus spike pools, as cell number allowed. Ficoll-Paque Plus gradient centrifugation was used to isolate PBMCs from whole blood, and the isolated PBMCs were then either used fresh or cryopreserved at -140C. Culture conditions were generally each tested in triplicate wells. Leukapheresis product for the unexposed donors was bought commercially.

This sequence originates from a human donor in good health. Sequencing was performed on CD4+ T cells from blood, cultured in vitro. The V and J genes are TRBV27 and TRBJ2-7; 8 of the junction bases match TRBD1. At the DNA level, the sequence is TGTGCCAGCAGTTCAGGACGGGACAGGTATTCCTACGAGCAGTACTTC. Its amino acids are CASSSGRDRYSYEQYF.